This T cell receptor beta chain was recorded in a study of blood T cell repertoires in COVID-19. Study background: There were acute and convalescent COVID-19 samples, and they came from the United States, Italy and Spain.

The germline CDR1 and CDR2 sequences are SQVTM and ANQGSEA. CDR3 length: 13 amino acids. Trimming pared 2 bases from V and 11 bases from J, leaving 18 bases between. Measured with immunoSEQ multiplex PCR; TCRdb has only the in-frame clones, and not every one. The data contain around 140,000 clones, over 80% of them seen just once; the ten biggest clones take up under 3%. The chain joins TRBV29-1 to TRBJ1-1; unclear D gene. The sequenced material came from peripheral blood. The receptor comes from a man in his forties or fifties with active COVID-19. As DNA, the CDR3 is TGCAGCGTTGAACGAGGACGGTCTCGGGGTGCTTTCTTT. This translates into CSVERGRSRGAFF.